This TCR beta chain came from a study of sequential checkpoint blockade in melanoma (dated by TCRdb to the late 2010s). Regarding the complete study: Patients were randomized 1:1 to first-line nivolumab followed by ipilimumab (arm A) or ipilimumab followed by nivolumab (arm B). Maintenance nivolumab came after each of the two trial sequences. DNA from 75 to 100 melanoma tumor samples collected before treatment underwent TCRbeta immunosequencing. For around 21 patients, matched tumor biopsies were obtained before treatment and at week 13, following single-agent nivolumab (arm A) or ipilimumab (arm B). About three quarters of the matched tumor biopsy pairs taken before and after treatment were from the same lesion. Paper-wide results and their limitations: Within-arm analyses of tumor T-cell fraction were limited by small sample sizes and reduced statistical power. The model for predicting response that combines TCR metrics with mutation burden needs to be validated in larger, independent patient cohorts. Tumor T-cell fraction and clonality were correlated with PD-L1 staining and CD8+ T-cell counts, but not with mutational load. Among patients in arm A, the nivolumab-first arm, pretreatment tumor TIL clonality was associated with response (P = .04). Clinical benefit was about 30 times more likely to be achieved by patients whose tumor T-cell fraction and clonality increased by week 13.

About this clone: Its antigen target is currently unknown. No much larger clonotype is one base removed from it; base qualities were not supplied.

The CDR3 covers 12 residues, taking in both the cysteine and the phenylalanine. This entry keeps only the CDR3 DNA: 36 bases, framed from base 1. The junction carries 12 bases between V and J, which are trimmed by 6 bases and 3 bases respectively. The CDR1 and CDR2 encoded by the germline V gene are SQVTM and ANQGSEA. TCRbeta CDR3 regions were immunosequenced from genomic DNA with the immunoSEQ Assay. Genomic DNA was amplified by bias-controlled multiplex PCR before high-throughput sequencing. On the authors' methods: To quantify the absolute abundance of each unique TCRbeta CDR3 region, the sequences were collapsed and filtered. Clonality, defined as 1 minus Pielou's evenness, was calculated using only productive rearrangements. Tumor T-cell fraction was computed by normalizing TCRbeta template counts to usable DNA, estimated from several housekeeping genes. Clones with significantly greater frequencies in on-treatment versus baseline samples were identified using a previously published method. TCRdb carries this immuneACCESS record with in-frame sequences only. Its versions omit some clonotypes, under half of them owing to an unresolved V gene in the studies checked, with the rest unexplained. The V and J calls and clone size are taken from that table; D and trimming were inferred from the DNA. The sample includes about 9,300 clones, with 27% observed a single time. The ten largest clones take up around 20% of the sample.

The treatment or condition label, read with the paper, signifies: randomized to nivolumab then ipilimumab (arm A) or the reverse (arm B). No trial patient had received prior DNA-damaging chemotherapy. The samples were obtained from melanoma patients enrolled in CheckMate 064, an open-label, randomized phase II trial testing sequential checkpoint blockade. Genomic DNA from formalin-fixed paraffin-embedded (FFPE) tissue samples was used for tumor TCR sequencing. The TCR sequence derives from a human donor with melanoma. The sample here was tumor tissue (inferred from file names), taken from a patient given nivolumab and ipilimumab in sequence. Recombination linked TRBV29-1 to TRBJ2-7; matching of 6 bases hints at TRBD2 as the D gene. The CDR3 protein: CSVRDGSYEQYF. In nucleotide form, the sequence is TGCAGCGTACGGGACGGGAGCTACGAGCAGTACTTC.